These 14 T cell receptor beta chains originate from one sample sequenced in a study of human T cells and chemical hapten exposure. Documented time point: patch test 2, 6 weeks after DPC sensitization. Treatment denoted: therapeutic diphenylcyclopropenone sensitization with weekly scalp DPC. TCRdb reprocessed the RACE reads via MiXCR and lists one record per CDR3 protein. The data contain about 350,000 distinct CDR3 sequences, just under 6.5% of them seen just once; the ten biggest clones take up about 5.4%. The material was whole blood, obtained in connection with sensitization to the hapten diphenylcyclopropenone (DPC). Every receptor here comes from a woman under 30 with alopecia areata. Some clones in this sample may be carry-over from other donors' samples.

The J gene is TRBJ2-3, the V gene TRBV3-1; D could derive from TRBD1 or TRBD2 (5 bases each). The CDR3 is 12 amino acids. V lost 6 bases and J 13 bases, leaving 17 bases between the germline ends. CDR1 is LGHDT, CDR2 YNNKEL, per germline (reference sequence). The CDR3 reads CASRGDDQIKYF. CDR3 nucleotides: TGTGCCAGCAGGGGGGACGACCAGATAAAGTATTTT.

The DNA for the CDR3 is TGTGCCAGCAGCCGCACTAGCAGTTTCCACAATGAGCAGTTCTTC. It is translated as CASSRTSSFHNEQFF. The rearrangement uses TRBV3-1 and TRBJ2-1; D may be TRBD2 (6 bases). Trimming stripped 4 bases from V and 5 bases from J, with 15 bases between. The germline gives CDR1 LGHDT, CDR2 YNNKEL (reference sequence). The CDR3 totals 15 residues.

This chain joins TRBV14 and TRBJ2-7; the D gene could be TRBD1 or TRBD2 (6 bases each). Trimming cost V 1 base and J 0 bases, with 10 bases left between them. This CDR3 comprises 15 residues. The germline V gene encodes CDR1 SGHDN and CDR2 FVKESK. CDR3 sequence (DNA): TGTGCCAGCAGCCAAGGAGGGGGGAGCTCCTACGAGCAGTACTTC. The encoded protein is CASSQGGGSSYEQYF.

This clonotype was detected only a few times. The J gene is TRBJ1-6, the V gene TRBV2; D not resolved. Trimming left V 6 bases short and J 8 bases short, with 11 bases between. The CDR3 length is 13 residues. From germline, CDR1 is SNHLY and CDR2 FYNNEI. CDR3 protein: CASRTERHSPLHF. The CDR3 coding sequence is TGTGCCAGCAGGACGGAGAGGCATTCACCCCTCCACTTT. Based on the CDR3 plus reference TRBV2 and TRBJ1-6, the full variable domain is EPEVTQTPSHQVTQMGQEVILRCVPISNHLYFYWYRQILGQKVEFLVSFYNNEISEKSEIFDDQFSVERPDGSNFTLKIRSTKLEDSAMYFCASRTERHSPLHFGNGTRLTVT.

Points on this clonotype: A much larger clonotype is one base distant, so this may be a read error. The gene calls are TRBV20-1 and TRBJ1-1; D gene unclear. From germline, CDR1 is DFQATT and CDR2 SNEGSKA (reference sequence). There are 15 residues in the CDR3. V was cut by 0 bases and J by 0 bases, with 11 bases left in between. CDR3 loop: CSARDFVMVNTEAFF. Here the CDR3 DNA reads TGCAGTGCTAGAGATTTCGTGATGGTGAACACTGAAGCTTTCTTT.

Note on this clonotype: A much larger clonotype is one base distant, so this may be a read error. V usage is TRBV18 and J usage is TRBJ2-2, with TRBD1 matching 8 bases. The CDR3 extends over 16 amino acids. Per the germline V gene, CDR1 is KGHSH and CDR2 is LQKENI. The CDR3 DNA is TGTGCCAGCTCACCACGGACAGGGACGAACACCAGGGAGCTGTTTTTT. This encodes CASSPRTGTNTRELFF.

This clonotype was recorded at least ten times. The rearrangement links TRBV29-1 to TRBJ2-1; D gene uncertain. CDR3 length equals 11 residues. V lost 5 bases and J 3 bases, leaving 5 bases between the germline ends. CDR1 is SQVTM, CDR2 ANQGSEA, per germline. This CDR3 is CSVRSYNEQFF. CDR3 nucleotides: TGCAGCGTTAGAAGCTACAATGAGCAGTTCTTC.

This chain connects TRBV5-1 to TRBJ2-7; 9 bases are a match to TRBD2. There are 16 residues in the CDR3. In germline, CDR1 is SGHRS, CDR2 YFSETQ. V lost 4 bases, J lost 3 bases, and 11 bases stayed unmatched. The CDR3 protein is CASSPGASGAHYEQYF. The CDR3, as DNA: TGCGCCAGCAGCCCGGGGGCTAGCGGGGCGCACTACGAGCAGTACTTC.

Ten or more counts support this clonotype. The chain combines TRBV6-5 with TRBJ1-5; unclear D gene. CDR3 length equals 13 residues. Germline values: CDR1 MNHEY, CDR2 SVGAGI. V was pared by 4 bases and J by 5 bases, with 9 bases between. CDR3 in amino acids: CASSLTRYQPQHF. CDR3 coding DNA: TGTGCCAGCAGTTTGACACGTTATCAGCCCCAGCATTTT.

Many counts were recorded for this clonotype. The chain links TRBV3-1 to TRBJ2-3, with TRBD2 matching 9 bases. Germline V gene lookup returns CDR1 LGHDT and CDR2 YNNKEL (reference sequence). Germline trimming cut 1 base from V and 4 bases from J; bases unmatched to any gene: 9. The CDR3 extends over 17 amino acids. The CDR3 loop is CASSQALAGGAPDTQYF. The CDR3 DNA sequence: TGTGCCAGCAGCCAAGCTTTGGCGGGGGGGGCCCCAGATACGCAGTATTTT.

The CDR3 region has the DNA TGTGCCAGCAGTCGTGGCGGGGGTGCGGATGGCTACACCTTC. This encodes CASSRGGGADGYTF. The rearrangement joins TRBV12-3 or TRBV12-4 to TRBJ1-2; tentative D call: TRBD1 (5 bases). V gave up 5 bases and J gave up 6 bases, with 16 bases separating them. The CDR3 is made up of 14 amino acids.

This clonotype was observed many times. The genes are TRBV5-6 and TRBJ1-3, with a weak D call TRBD1 (5 bases). Germline CDR1 and CDR2: SGHDT and YYEEEE. The CDR3 loop spans 15 amino acids. V dropped 0 bases and J dropped 11 bases, with 18 bases sitting between them. The CDR3 nucleotides read TGTGCCAGCAGCTTGGCCGGGGCAGGCGGACTTGCCATATATTTT. It yields the protein CASSLAGAGGLAIYF.

This clonotype appeared a few times. V is TRBV7-8 and J is TRBJ2-5, with TRBD1 as a possible D gene (6 bases). This CDR3 contains 15 residues. Germline CDR1 and CDR2: SGHVS and FQNEAQ. V was cut by 2 bases and J by 5 bases, with 15 bases left in between. This chain's CDR3 is CASSLQGFEGETQYF. CDR3 nucleotides: TGTGCCAGCAGCTTACAGGGGTTCGAGGGGGAGACCCAGTACTTC.

This clonotype showed up many times. The V call is TRBV6-2 or TRBV6-3, the J call TRBJ1-1; the D gene is possibly TRBD1 (5 bases). The CDR3 consists of 13 residues. Trimming took 2 bases from V and 11 from J, leaving 15 bases between them. CDR1 is MNHEY and CDR2 is SVGEGT in the germline V gene. The CDR3: CASSYQQGVTAFF. In DNA form, the CDR3 reads TGTGCCAGCAGTTACCAGCAGGGCGTGACGGCTTTCTTT.